Listed below are T cell receptor beta chains from one sample, sequenced in a study of T cell responses to AZD1222 COVID-19 vaccine. Assay used: immunoSEQ multiplex PCR; TCRdb lists only in-frame clones, some missing. The table lists 150,000 to 180,000 clones, about nine tenths of them singletons, with 5.5% in the top ten. The sample in question was peripheral blood, obtained on day 0 of MenACWY control vaccination. Receptors were obtained from an adult in good health. Both conserved end residues are part of each CDR3. Fields, in order: D gene, V gene, J gene, clone size, CDR3 protein, CDR3 DNA. D genes are given only for firm matches. Size tells how often a clone was seen (once, few, many) or the class of an expanded clone, and some rows leave it out.

TRBD1,TRBV16,TRBJ2-7,few,CASSLQGGPGEQYF,TGTGCCAGCAGCTTACAGGGGGGACCTGGCGAGCAGTACTTC
TRBD1,TRBV7-8,TRBJ2-2,.,CASSLGGRGPTGELFF,TGTGCCAGCAGCTTAGGTGGCAGGGGGCCGACCGGGGAGCTGTTTTTT
TRBD1,TRBV5-1,TRBJ1-2,.,CASSSYRDRGDGYTF,TGCGCCAGCAGCTCGTACCGGGACAGGGGGGATGGCTACACCTTC
.,TRBV20-1,TRBJ1-2,.,CSARDGYTF,TGCAGTGCTAGGGATGGCTACACCTTC
.,TRBV7-2,TRBJ2-5,.,CASSSPGAGFRETQYF,TGTGCCAGCAGCTCTCCCGGGGCCGGTTTCCGAGAGACCCAGTACTTC
.,TRBV18,TRBJ1-5,.,CASSPYREQPQHF,TGTGCCAGCTCACCATATAGGGAACAGCCCCAGCATTTT
.,TRBV2,TRBJ1-6,few,CASSAGTSSYNSPLHF,TGTGCCAGCAGTGCGGGCACGAGCTCCTATAATTCACCCCTCCACTTT
TRBD2,TRBV28,TRBJ2-2,.,CASSLVWAGELTGELFF,TGTGCCAGCAGTTTAGTATGGGCGGGGGAGCTCACCGGGGAGCTGTTTTTT
TRBD1,TRBV4-2,TRBJ1-3,.,CASSPGQAGPPSGNTIYF,TGTGCCAGCAGCCCAGGACAGGCCGGCCCACCCTCTGGAAACACCATATATTTT
.,TRBV5-1,TRBJ1-1,.,CASSLATANTEAFF,TGCGCCAGCAGCTTGGCGACCGCGAACACTGAAGCTTTCTTT
TRBD2,TRBV9,TRBJ2-3,.,CASSPTWAGGLGDTQYF,TGTGCCAGCAGCCCTACCTGGGCGGGGGGGCTTGGAGATACGCAGTATTTT
TRBD1,TRBV3-1/TRBV3-2,TRBJ1-5,few,CASSQDRGRGDQPQHF,TGTGCCAGCAGCCAAGATCGGGGCAGGGGGGATCAGCCCCAGCATTTT
TRBD1,TRBV25-1,TRBJ1-4,.,CASSSGGYDEKLFF,TGTGCCAGCAGCTCAGGGGGCTATGATGAAAAACTGTTTTTT
.,TRBV7-9,TRBJ1-2,once,CASSLQGLYGYTF,TGTGCCAGCAGCTTACAGGGGCTCTATGGCTACACCTTC
TRBD1,TRBV12-3/TRBV12-4,TRBJ2-2,once,CASDRGETGELFF,TGTGCCAGCGACAGGGGAGAAACCGGGGAGCTGTTTTTT
.,TRBV28,TRBJ2-6,.,CASSTVGRALGANVLTF,TGTGCCAGCAGTACCGTGGGGCGGGCCCTTGGGGCCAACGTCCTGACTTTC
.,TRBV29-1,TRBJ2-2,.,CSVGRGGGGELFF,TGCAGCGTTGGCAGGGGCGGTGGCGGGGAGCTGTTTTTT